This TCR beta chain was captured in a study of untreated major depressive disorder. Germline V CDR1 and CDR2: SQVTM, ANQGSEA. V gave up 6 bases and J gave up 1 base, with 19 bases separating them. The CDR3 totals 17 residues. Note on this clone: Antigen specificity is unknown.

Each depressed patient was matched pairwise with a non-depressed control on sex, age, current smoking status and body mass index. Measured with immunoSEQ multiplex PCR; TCRdb has only the in-frame clones, and not every one. Here the sample spans 20,000 or so clones, more than 90% being singletons. Study conclusions and caveats: Depressed patients' CD4+ T cells carried increased TRBV05-01 (Vbeta 5.1) usage versus control CD4+ T cells.

J is TRBJ2-6 and V is TRBV29-1; D gene ambiguous. The clonotype originates from a woman between 35 and 50 years old with major depressive disorder. Sequenced material: CD4+ T cells from PBMCs. The CDR3: CSVGPGPLPSGANVLTF. CDR3 coding DNA: TGCAGCGTAGGACCCGGGCCTTTACCTTCTGGGGCCAACGTCCTGACTTTC.